The 16 T cell receptor beta chains listed next were all sequenced from one sample in a study of response to subunit inactivated influenza vaccine listed by TCRdb under 2018. Library preparation used RT-PCR. The sample was run on an Illumina HiSeq 2500. The public reads were quality trimmed at Q25 with fastp and then assembled into clones with MiXCR by TCRdb, keeping productive beta chains. One record per CDR3 amino acid sequence lists the most common genes and DNA. In this sample the table shows more than 700,000 distinct CDR3 sequences, about 20% of which occur a single time. Of the sample, around 9.6% falls within the top ten clones. This specimen consisted of PBMCs from blood, obtained more than 4 days after vaccination. The receptors here all came from a man aged 45-60 years who received an inactivated influenza vaccine. Donor details come from another sample of the same person, matched by shared clones.

The chain employs TRBV10-3 and TRBJ2-2; no clear D gene. Germline CDR1 and CDR2: ENHRY and SYGVKD. The CDR3 totals 13 residues. V lost 4 bases to trimming and J lost 2 bases, with 5 bases between them. The DNA of the CDR3 is TGTGCCATCAGTGCGACTAACACCGGGGAGCTGTTTTTT. It translates to CAISATNTGELFF.

J is TRBJ2-3 and V is TRBV10-3, with D perhaps assigned TRBD1 or TRBD2 (6 bases each). CDR1 and CDR2 from the germline V gene are ENHRY and SYGVKD. The CDR3 has 14 amino acids. V was trimmed by 3 bases and J by 3 bases, leaving 10 bases between them. The CDR3, as DNA: TGTGCCATCAGTGATCTAGGGGGGACAGATACGCAGTATTTT. Residues: CAISDLGGTDTQYF.

In this sample, this clonotype turned up a few times. The chain links TRBV5-1 to TRBJ1-1; tentative D call: TRBD1 (6 bases). Trimming removed 2 bases from V and 5 bases from J, with 16 bases in between. This CDR3 contains 15 residues. Germline-derived CDR1 and CDR2 are SGHRS and YFSETQ. The CDR3 loop reads CASSLEQGGKTEAFF. CDR3 DNA sequence: TGCGCCAGCAGCTTAGAACAGGGAGGGAAGACTGAAGCTTTCTTT.

This clonotype was recorded a few times. This chain uses TRBV24-1 with TRBJ1-5, with TRBD1 matching over 9 bases. CDR1 KGHDR and CDR2 SFDVKD come from the germline V gene. Trimming at V came to 3 bases and at J to 6 bases, leaving 5 bases not matched to a gene. The CDR3 is 15 amino acids. The CDR3 here is CATSDPGDRVQPQHF. CDR3 nucleotides: TGTGCCACCAGTGATCCTGGGGACAGGGTTCAGCCCCAGCATTTT.

This clonotype came up many times. The CDR3 is CATSDGTGDVGKRTDTQYF. CDR3 DNA: TGTGCCACCAGTGATGGGACAGGGGATGTCGGAAAACGTACAGATACGCAGTATTTT. The chain is built from TRBV24-1 and TRBJ2-3, with TRBD1 matching over 10 bases. Germline V gene sequence: CDR1 KGHDR, CDR2 SFDVKD. This CDR3 has 19 amino acids. J was trimmed by 3 bases and V by 3 bases; bases with no gene match: 14.

This clonotype was seen at least ten times. V usage is TRBV10-3 and J usage is TRBJ2-7, with 8 bases identical to TRBD2. CDR1 is ENHRY, CDR2 SYGVKD, per germline. The CDR3 consists of 18 residues. V dropped 2 bases and J dropped 0; count of bases not matched to a gene: 12. The CDR3 here is CAISEGGGLVRSSYEQYF. CDR3 coding DNA: TGTGCCATCAGTGAGGGGGGGGGACTAGTTCGGAGCTCCTACGAGCAGTACTTC.

This clonotype showed up just a few times. The J gene is TRBJ2-5, the V gene TRBV20-1; tentative D call: TRBD1 (6 bases). The germline V gene has CDR1 DFQATT and CDR2 SNEGSKA (reference sequence). V gave up 6 bases and J gave up 5 bases, with 13 bases separating them. The CDR3 totals 12 residues. CDR3 loop: CSAGGGEETQYF. The CDR3 region has the DNA TGCAGTGCGGGTGGGGGCGAGGAGACCCAGTACTTC.

The rearrangement links TRBV20-1 to TRBJ2-1, with 8 positions matching TRBD2. The CDR3 is made up of 17 amino acids. Germline V gene data show CDR1 as DFQATT and CDR2 as SNEGSKA (reference sequence). The trim removed 0 bases at V and 8 bases at J, leaving 15 bases unmatched. The CDR3 here is CSARDRGFSGVMDEQFF. The CDR3 nucleotides read TGCAGTGCTAGAGATAGGGGGTTTAGCGGGGTCATGGATGAGCAGTTCTTC.

The V call is TRBV4-3, the J call TRBJ2-2; 7 nucleotides agree with TRBD1. The CDR3 contains 17 residues. Losses at the gene ends were 3 bases for V and 4 bases for J; bases not matched to a gene: 11. Germline CDR1 LGHNA, CDR2 YSLEER. In DNA, the CDR3 is TGCGCCAGCAGCCACGAACCGACAGGGTTCGGCACCGGGGAGCTGTTTTTT. This codes for CASSHEPTGFGTGELFF.

This clonotype was seen only once. J is TRBJ2-1 and V is TRBV7-6, with TRBD2 identical over 7 bases. CDR1 and CDR2 from the germline V gene are SGHVS and FNYEAQ. This CDR3 region has 15 residues. The V segment lost 4 bases and the J segment 2 bases; nucleotides outside the gene matches: 5. In nucleotides, the CDR3 is TGTGCCAGCAGCTCCCTAGCGGATCCCTACAATGAGCAGTTCTTC. It codes for CASSSLADPYNEQFF.

This clonotype was counted only a few times. The V call is TRBV12-3 or TRBV12-4, the J call TRBJ2-1; 7 bases line up with TRBD1. The V and J ends lost 6 bases and 6 bases, in that order; junction bases with no gene match: 11. The CDR3 spans 15 residues. The CDR3, as DNA: TGTGCCAGCAGGTTAAGCCCGACAGGGCCCAATGAGCAGTTCTTC. It yields the protein CASRLSPTGPNEQFF.

In its sample, this clonotype was seen a few times. This rearrangement joins TRBV5-1 to TRBJ2-5; D remains ambiguous. With 1 base removed from V and 4 bases from J, the gap between germline ends came to 11 bases. Germline V gene lookup returns CDR1 SGHRS and CDR2 YFSETQ. There are 14 residues in the CDR3. This chain's CDR3 is CASSLSSTRETQYF. The CDR3, as DNA: TGCGCCAGCAGCTTGAGCTCGACACGAGAGACCCAGTACTTC.

The J gene is TRBJ2-7, the V gene TRBV11-1; TRBD2 aligns across 7 bases. The V and J ends lost 3 bases and 0 bases, in that order; junction bases with no gene match: 11. This CDR3 is 17 amino acids long. Germline-derived CDR1 and CDR2 are SGHAT and FQDESV (reference sequence). The CDR3 protein is CASSFEMGGEDSYEQYF. In DNA, the CDR3 is TGTGCCAGCAGCTTCGAAATGGGAGGGGAAGACTCCTACGAGCAGTACTTC.

The CDR3 region has the DNA TGCAGTGCTAGAGACCCACGGGGAGGGGAGAGGGGGGCCAAAAACATTCAGTACTTC. Protein sequence: CSARDPRGGERGAKNIQYF. The chain recombines TRBV20-1 with TRBJ2-4; possible D gene TRBD2, 7 bases. This CDR3 is 19 amino acids long. Germline CDR1 reads DFQATT; CDR2 reads SNEGSKA (reference sequence). V was shortened by 0 bases and J by 1 base, with 22 bases between the two germline ends.

This clonotype has just a few counts. The genes are TRBV7-9 and TRBJ2-1; D is undetermined. The germline V and J ends were trimmed by 0 bases and 5 bases, with 11 bases remaining between them. CDR3 length equals 15 residues. The germline CDR1 and CDR2 sequences are SEHNR and FQNEAQ (reference sequence). The CDR3 protein is CASSLALQLDNEQFF. CDR3 DNA: TGTGCCAGCAGCTTAGCGTTGCAGCTAGACAATGAGCAGTTCTTC. The variable domain in full, completed from reference TRBV7-9 and TRBJ2-1, reads DTGVSQNPRHKITKRGQNVTFRCDPISEHNRLYWYRQTLGQGPEFLTYFQNEAQLEKSRLLSDRFSAERPKGSFSTLEIQRTEQGDSAMYLCASSLALQLDNEQFFGPGTRLTVL.

V gene TRBV5-1 combines with J gene TRBJ2-2; no clear D gene. Germline V gene lookup returns CDR1 SGHRS and CDR2 YFSETQ. The CDR3 extends over 14 amino acids. V was shortened by 4 bases and J by 5 bases, with 12 bases between the two germline ends. CDR3 nucleotides: TGCGCCAGCAGCCGAATGGACGGGACCGGGGAGCTGTTTTTT. Its translation is CASSRMDGTGELFF.